This T cell receptor (beta chain) was sequenced in a study of CD4 T cells in relation to SARS-CoV-2 and coronaviruses. Study background: TCR beta CDR3s were sequenced after approximately ten-day antigen culture of PBMCs. Convalescent patients were under ten males and 4 females; two were Hispanic.

The assay was immunoSEQ multiplex PCR, and TCRdb's table has in-frame clones only and misses some. The data show about 36,000 clones, with 77% seen just once and roughly 2.8% held by the top ten. The length of the CDR3 is 13 residues. Germline-derived CDR1 and CDR2 are SQVTM and ANQGSEA. Trimming cost V 6 bases and J 4 bases; bases outside gene matches: 2. Regarding this clone: Its target is not known.

Sequenced: memory CD4+ T cells from PBMCs, cultured in vitro. This TCR derives from an adult with COVID-19. This sequence joins TRBV29-1 and TRBJ2-6; 8 bases match TRBD2. The CDR3 sequence is CSVAGAGANVLTF. The CDR3 DNA is TGCAGCGTAGCGGGAGCCGGGGCCAACGTCCTGACTTTC.